A single sample is the source of the 27 T cell receptor beta chains below, sequenced in a study of human versus mouse CDR3 diversity and MHC coevolution. Libraries were prepared by immunoSEQ multiplex PCR; TCRdb keeps only in-frame clonotypes and omits some of them. The sample consists of 75,000 to 90,000 clones, over 85% of them appearing once. The sample comprised naive CD4+ T cells from blood. This sample's subset: CD45RO-negative CD62L-positive naive CD4 T cells. The receptors were sampled from a person between 25 and 69 years old in good health.

The gene calls are TRBV5-6 and TRBJ2-7; unclear D gene. Trimming removed 0 bases from V and 2 bases from J, with 12 bases in between. The V gene's germline CDR1 is SGHDT and CDR2 YYEEEE. CDR3 length equals 15 residues. The CDR3 DNA reads as TGTGCCAGCAGCTTGGACCCACTAACCGCCTACGAGCAGTACTTC. Amino acids: CASSLDPLTAYEQYF.

This clone is a singleton in its sample. The J gene is TRBJ1-5, the V gene TRBV6-1; D gene ambiguous. The CDR3 is 13 residues long. CDR1 is MNHNS and CDR2 is SASEGT in the germline V gene. The ends were cut back, 2 bases at V and 6 bases at J, with 8 bases in the middle. The CDR3: CASSEYFVQPQHF. CDR3 in DNA: TGTGCCAGCAGTGAATACTTTGTTCAGCCCCAGCATTTT.

This rearrangement joins TRBV18 to TRBJ2-3, with D unclear. Trimming cost V 2 bases and J 0 bases, with 6 bases left between them. Per germline, CDR1 KGHSH and CDR2 LQKENI. The CDR3 contains 14 residues. In DNA form, the CDR3 reads TGTGCCAGCTCACCATACAAAAGCACAGATACGCAGTATTTT. Protein: CASSPYKSTDTQYF.

The chain joins TRBV9 to TRBJ2-5; D might be TRBD2 (5 bases). This CDR3 is built from 15 residues. V gave up 4 bases and J gave up 1 base, with 14 bases separating them. Per germline, CDR1 SGDLS and CDR2 YYNGEE. CDR3 bases: TGTGCCAGCAGCCCTACTTTGGGGAGCCAAGAGACCCAGTACTTC. Amino acid sequence: CASSPTLGSQETQYF.

This chain uses TRBV30 with TRBJ2-1; weak D call: TRBD1 (6 bases). V lost 0 bases to trimming and J lost 7 bases, with 7 bases between them. Germline V gene sequence: CDR1 GTSNPN, CDR2 SVGIG (reference sequence). The CDR3 contains 12 residues. As DNA, the CDR3 is TGTGCCTGGAGTGTACAGGGAAATGAGCAGTTCTTC. Residues: CAWSVQGNEQFF. Complete variable domain (other parts from reference TRBV30 and TRBJ2-1): SQTIHQWPATLVQPVGSPLSLECTVEGTSNPNLYWYRQAAGRGLQLLFYSVGIGQISSEVPQNLSASRPQDRQFILSSKKLLLSDSGFYLCAWSVQGNEQFFGPGTRLTVL.

J is TRBJ1-5 and V is TRBV7-9; D is ambiguous. Looked up from germline, CDR1 is SEHNR and CDR2 is FQNEAQ (reference sequence). The CDR3 has 18 amino acids. Trimming removed 1 base from V and 0 bases from J, with 16 bases in between. The CDR3 nucleotides read TGTGCCAGCAGCTTAGAAACTTCAGGTCTTTATAGCAATCAGCCCCAGCATTTT. It is translated as CASSLETSGLYSNQPQHF.

The rearrangement joins TRBV5-1 to TRBJ2-5; 9 bases map to TRBD1. The CDR3 covers 14 residues. Germline loops: CDR1 SGHRS, CDR2 YFSETQ. Trimming removed 4 bases from V and 5 bases from J; junction bases left unmatched: 6. The CDR3 DNA reads TGCGCCAGCAGCCCGGGGACAGGGAGGGAGACCCAGTACTTC. Its protein is CASSPGTGRETQYF.

This sequence joins TRBV7-9 and TRBJ1-5, with 7 bases identical to TRBD1. From germline, CDR1 is SEHNR and CDR2 FQNEAQ (reference sequence). The CDR3 covers 13 residues. J was trimmed by 8 bases and V by 1 base; bases with no gene match: 2. Here the CDR3 reads CASSLGGGKPQHF. CDR3 nucleotide sequence: TGTGCCAGCAGCTTAGGAGGGGGCAAGCCCCAGCATTTT. Supplemented by reference TRBV7-9 and TRBJ1-5, the full variable domain reads DTGVSQNPRHKITKRGQNVTFRCDPISEHNRLYWYRQTLGQGPEFLTYFQNEAQLEKSRLLSDRFSAERPKGSFSTLEIQRTEQGDSAMYLCASSLGGGKPQHFGDGTRLSIL.

The V call is TRBV29-1, the J call TRBJ1-1; TRBD1 is a possible D gene (6 bases). Trimming left V 2 bases short and J 1 base short, with 8 bases between. Germline lookup yields CDR1 SQVTM and CDR2 ANQGSEA. CDR3 length: 13 residues. CDR3 sequence (DNA): TGCAGCGTTGAAAGGACAGAGAACACTGAAGCTTTCTTT. Translation gives CSVERTENTEAFF. Looking up the rest from reference TRBV29-1 and TRBJ1-1 gives the full variable domain: SAVISQKPSRDICQRGTSLTIQCQVDSQVTMMFWYRQQPGQSLTLIATANQGSEATYESGFVIDKFPISRPNLTFSTLTVSNMSPEDSSIYLCSVERTENTEAFFGQGTRLTVV.

J is TRBJ2-3 and V is TRBV19; the D gene is possibly TRBD2 (6 bases). V was pared by 3 bases and J by 1 base, with 11 bases between. This CDR3 comprises 15 residues. Germline V lookup: CDR1 LNHDA, CDR2 SQIVND (reference sequence). CDR3 amino acids: CASSMAVAGTDTQYF. The DNA of the CDR3 is TGTGCCAGTAGTATGGCGGTAGCGGGCACAGATACGCAGTATTTT.

In DNA, the CDR3 is TGTGCCAGCAGCTTGGGGGGTACTTTTCGGTCAGGGATGGATAATGAGCAGTTCTTC. This codes for CASSLGGTFRSGMDNEQFF. This chain links TRBV5-4 with TRBJ2-1; tentative D call: TRBD1 (5 bases). Germline assignment: CDR1 SGHNT and CDR2 YYREEE (reference sequence). This CDR3 has 19 residues. V was shortened by 0 bases and J by 7 bases, with 26 bases between the two germline ends.

The chain combines TRBV7-2 with TRBJ1-1; 7 bases map to TRBD1. The ends lost 7 bases at V and 3 bases at J; junction bases unmatched: 11. The CDR3 is 15 amino acids. Germline V gives CDR1 SGHTA, CDR2 FQGNSA. CDR3 residues: CASTPGVGGYTEAFF. CDR3 nucleotide sequence: TGTGCCAGCACCCCGGGCGTAGGGGGCTACACTGAAGCTTTCTTT.

The chain employs TRBV7-2 and TRBJ1-2; TRBD1 might be the D (6 bases). The V gene lost 5 bases and the J gene lost 2 bases, with 15 bases spanning the gap. The CDR3 covers 15 residues. The germline gives CDR1 SGHTA, CDR2 FQGNSA. CDR3 coding DNA: TGTGCCAGCAGCAGGGGGTGGCGGACGAACTATGGCTACACCTTC. Translated, it gives CASSRGWRTNYGYTF.

This clone was recorded once. The rearrangement joins TRBV7-2 to TRBJ1-6; TRBD1 might be the D (5 bases). Trimming stripped 3 bases from V and 5 bases from J, with 11 bases between. The CDR3 is 15 residues long. Germline CDR1 is SGHTA and CDR2 is FQGNSA. DNA for the CDR3: TGTGCCAGCAGCTTGGTCAGGGTAGATAATTCACCCCTCCACTTT. This encodes CASSLVRVDNSPLHF.

This chain connects TRBV9 to TRBJ2-5; TRBD1 might be the D (7 bases). Germline CDR1 is SGDLS and CDR2 is YYNGEE. V was cut by 4 bases and J by 1 base, with 14 bases left in between. The CDR3 sequence is 15 residues long. CDR3 nucleotide sequence: TGTGCCAGCAGCAGAAGACAGGGAGGCCAAGAGACCCAGTACTTC. It is translated as CASSRRQGGQETQYF.

This sequence joins TRBV27 and TRBJ1-1, with TRBD1 identical over 7 bases. The V segment lost 5 bases and the J segment 11 bases; nucleotides outside the gene matches: 8. The CDR3 loop spans 12 amino acids. The germline gives CDR1 MNHEY, CDR2 SMNVEV (reference sequence). The CDR3 is CASSTGTAVAFF. The DNA of the CDR3 is TGTGCCAGCAGTACCGGGACAGCCGTGGCTTTCTTT.

This sequence joins TRBV28 and TRBJ1-2; D is ambiguous. The germline V gene encodes CDR1 MDHEN and CDR2 SYDVKM. Trimming left V 2 bases short and J 0 bases short, with 7 bases between. The CDR3 is 14 residues long. In DNA, the CDR3 is TGTGCCAGCAGTTTAGGCAGTCCTAACTATGGCTACACCTTC. This encodes CASSLGSPNYGYTF.

The chain recombines TRBV18 with TRBJ2-1; the D gene is possibly TRBD1 (6 bases). This CDR3 is 14 amino acids long. Trimming took 3 bases from V and 7 from J, leaving 13 bases between them. The germline gives CDR1 KGHSH, CDR2 LQKENI. CDR3 region: CASSPLGASNEQFF. CDR3 sequence (DNA): TGTGCCAGCTCACCTTTGGGGGCCTCAAATGAGCAGTTCTTC.

The chain has TRBV30 and TRBJ1-5, with D possibly TRBD1 on 5 matching bases. CDR1 and CDR2 (germline): GTSNPN, SVGIG (reference sequence). The CDR3 is 14 residues long. V was trimmed by 1 base and J by 0 bases, leaving 7 bases between them. The CDR3, as DNA: TGTGCCTGGAGTGGGACAAATAGCAATCAGCCCCAGCATTTT. Its protein is CAWSGTNSNQPQHF.

V and J are TRBV5-1 and TRBJ1-2; TRBD1 agrees at 7 bases. The CDR3 is 12 amino acids. The J segment lost 5 bases and the V segment lost 6 bases, leaving 4 bases of the junction unmatched. CDR1 and CDR2 from the germline V gene are SGHRS and YFSETQ. The CDR3 protein is CASKDRNYGYTF. Written as DNA, the CDR3 is TGCGCCAGCAAGGACAGGAATTATGGCTACACCTTC.

The CDR3 is CASGQGPNTEAFF. CDR3 bases: TGTGCCAGCGGGCAAGGCCCGAACACTGAAGCTTTCTTT. The V call is TRBV7-3, the J call TRBJ1-1; D is undetermined. The CDR3 loop spans 13 amino acids. Trimming removed 8 bases at V and 1 base at J, with 11 bases between. Germline values: CDR1 SGHTA, CDR2 FQGTGA.

The CDR3 is CASSSTSGGAVPDEQYF. For the CDR3, the DNA is TGTGCCAGCTCATCGACTAGCGGGGGGGCAGTTCCCGACGAGCAGTACTTC. The chain couples TRBV18 to TRBJ2-7, with 14 positions matching TRBD2. Germline assignment: CDR1 KGHSH and CDR2 LQKENI. V shed 5 bases and J 5 bases; nucleotides not matched to a gene: 11. The CDR3 totals 17 residues.

Of note for this clone: A junction end diverges from the germline sequence, so it may reflect a read error. The sample carries other DNA sequences with the same CDR3. The chain joins TRBV10-2 to TRBJ2-5; TRBD2 matches at 8 bases. Germline CDR1 and CDR2: WSHSY and SAAADI. The CDR3 sequence is 15 residues long. The CDR3 nucleotides read TGCGCCAGCCGAGGGACTAGGGCCCACCAAGAGACTCAGTACTTC. It is translated as CASRGTRAHQETQYF.

The CDR3 loop is CASTQRQGPPFF. The CDR3 coding sequence is TGTGCCAGCACTCAGCGACAGGGACCCCCGTTTTTT. This chain joins TRBV6-6 and TRBJ1-4; TRBD1 matches 7 bases. The germline gives CDR1 MNHNY, CDR2 SVGAGI (reference sequence). The length of the CDR3 is 12 residues. The trim removed 7 bases at V and 16 bases at J, leaving 12 bases unmatched.

This clone occurred a few times. The chain uses TRBV2 and TRBJ1-1, with 8 nucleotides matching TRBD1. This CDR3 spans 13 amino acids. Trimming took 7 bases from V and 2 from J; bases not matched to a gene: 3. CDR1 SNHLY and CDR2 FYNNEI come from the germline V gene. The CDR3 coding sequence is TGTGCCAGCAAAGGACAGGGAAACACTGAAGCTTTCTTT. Residues: CASKGQGNTEAFF.

The rearrangement joins TRBV9 to TRBJ2-1; the match to TRBD1 covers 9 bases. The germline V gene encodes CDR1 SGDLS and CDR2 YYNGEE. Germline trimming cut 3 bases from V and 2 bases from J; bases unmatched to any gene: 3. The CDR3 totals 15 residues. The CDR3 DNA sequence: TGTGCCAGCAGCGCCCGGACAGGGGCCTACAATGAGCAGTTCTTC. Protein sequence: CASSARTGAYNEQFF.

This chain joins TRBV6-1 and TRBJ2-7; 10 bases map to TRBD1. The V gene end was trimmed by 4 bases and the J gene end by 0 bases; junction bases not matched to a gene: 3. The CDR3 contains 15 residues. The germline gives CDR1 MNHNS, CDR2 SASEGT. DNA of the CDR3: TGTGCCAGCAGTGCACGGACAGGGGGCTCCTACGAGCAGTACTTC. Amino acid sequence: CASSARTGGSYEQYF.